The 21 T cell receptor beta chains below were found in one sample sequenced in a study of cytomegalovirus exposure and HLA in healthy donors. TCRdb keeps only in-frame clones here, not all; method: immunoSEQ multiplex PCR. This sample has about 330,000 clones, with approximately 90% found just once. Sequencing was performed on PBMCs. The receptors shown here come from a woman between 18 and 29 years old in good health and CMV-seronegative.

The chain couples TRBV4-1 to TRBJ2-5, with TRBD2 identical over 13 bases. Germline V CDR1 and CDR2: MGHRA, YSYEKL. The V gene end was trimmed by 5 bases and the J gene end by 4 bases; junction bases not matched to a gene: 10. The CDR3 is made up of 17 amino acids. CDR3: CASSLQPGLAGLETQYF. CDR3 sequence (DNA): TGCGCCAGCAGCTTACAACCGGGACTAGCGGGATTAGAGACCCAGTACTTC.

V usage is TRBV18 and J usage is TRBJ2-7; maybe TRBD2 (5 bases). Deletions cut 5 bases from V and 2 bases from J, with 19 bases between. The CDR3 is 16 amino acids. Germline-derived CDR1 and CDR2 are KGHSH and LQKENI. The CDR3 loop is CASSTSGDGETYEQYF. CDR3 DNA sequence: TGTGCCAGCTCAACATCTGGGGATGGGGAGACCTACGAGCAGTACTTC.

The chain is built from TRBV12-5 and TRBJ2-1; 11 nucleotides agree with TRBD2. CDR1 LGHNT and CDR2 FRNRAP come from the germline V gene. The CDR3 is made up of 16 amino acids. V shed 6 bases and J 3 bases; nucleotides not matched to a gene: 7. The CDR3 protein is CASGSSGREIYNEQFF. CDR3 in DNA: TGTGCTAGTGGGAGTAGCGGGAGGGAAATCTACAATGAGCAGTTCTTC.

The chain joins TRBV5-6 to TRBJ2-1, with D possibly matching TRBD1 (6 bases). CDR1 is SGHDT, CDR2 YYEEEE, per germline. V lost 2 bases and J lost 9, with 12 bases in between. This CDR3 comprises 13 residues. CDR3 bases: TGTGCCAGCAGCTTCTCGACAGGAGGTGAGCAGTTCTTC. This sequence encodes CASSFSTGGEQFF.

The genes are TRBV7-9 and TRBJ1-2, with unresolved D. The CDR3 has 15 amino acids. Germline V CDR1 and CDR2: SEHNR, FQNEAQ (reference sequence). The V gene lost 7 bases and the J gene lost 1 base, with 16 bases spanning the gap. The CDR3 sequence: CASTEVKGLNYGYTF. The CDR3 bases are TGTGCCAGCACCGAGGTTAAAGGACTTAACTATGGCTACACCTTC.

The CDR3 region is CASSLDPILAGTDTQYF. The DNA of the CDR3 is TGTGCCAGCAGCTTAGATCCAATACTAGCGGGCACAGATACGCAGTATTTT. This chain connects TRBV11-2 to TRBJ2-3, with TRBD2 matching over 8 bases. Losses at the gene ends were 0 bases for V and 1 base for J; bases not matched to a gene: 6. The V gene's germline CDR1 is SGHAT and CDR2 FQNNGV. There are 17 residues in the CDR3.

The chain carries TRBV4-1 and TRBJ2-2; D perhaps matches TRBD2 (6 bases). Germline V lookup: CDR1 MGHRA, CDR2 YSYEKL. The CDR3 sequence is 18 residues long. Trimming removed 1 base at V and 1 base at J, with 16 bases between. The CDR3 sequence: CASSQGRGGERNTGELFF. CDR3 DNA sequence: TGCGCCAGCAGCCAAGGGCGGGGAGGCGAGAGGAACACCGGGGAGCTGTTTTTT.

The chain has TRBV5-1 and TRBJ2-2, with D possibly matching TRBD2 (6 bases). CDR3 size: 18 residues. CDR1 and CDR2 from the germline V gene are SGHRS and YFSETQ. V lost 0 bases and J lost 3, with 18 bases in between. The CDR3: CASSLARIERADTGELFF. The CDR3 DNA follows: TGCGCCAGCAGCTTGGCTCGTATCGAGCGGGCGGACACCGGGGAGCTGTTTTTT.

The chain is built from TRBV5-1 and TRBJ2-7; 9 bases align to TRBD1. The junction had 9 bases not matched to a gene; V was cut back by 0 bases and J by 5 bases. The CDR3 contains 16 residues. Germline V gene sequence: CDR1 SGHRS, CDR2 YFSETQ. The CDR3 is CASSLGTGTGLDEQYF. The CDR3 nucleotides read TGCGCCAGCAGCTTGGGCACCGGGACAGGGCTCGACGAGCAGTACTTC.

The rearrangement joins TRBV28 to TRBJ1-1, with 7 bases fitting TRBD1. CDR1 is MDHEN, CDR2 SYDVKM, per germline. Losses at the gene ends were 6 bases for V and 3 bases for J; bases not matched to a gene: 7. The CDR3 extends over 14 amino acids. CDR3 amino acids: CASRQTGLYTEAFF. CDR3 DNA: TGTGCCAGCAGACAGACAGGGTTGTACACTGAAGCTTTCTTT.

The rearrangement links TRBV7-2 to TRBJ1-5; D possibly corresponds to TRBD1 (5 bases). This CDR3 has 13 residues. V was cut by 4 bases and J by 7 bases, with 11 bases left in between. Per the germline V gene, CDR1 is SGHTA and CDR2 is FQGNSA. The CDR3 is CASSSTQGQPQHF. In DNA form, the CDR3 reads TGTGCCAGCAGCTCCACTCAGGGCCAGCCCCAGCATTTT.

The chain links TRBV6-1 to TRBJ2-7, with 13 bases aligning to TRBD2. The junction had 5 bases not matched to a gene; V was cut back by 5 bases and J by 7 bases. The CDR3 spans 14 residues. CDR1 and CDR2 (germline): MNHNS, SASEGT. The CDR3 is CASSRGLAGYEQYF. The CDR3 DNA sequence: TGTGCCAGCAGTAGGGGACTAGCGGGATATGAGCAGTACTTC.

The chain is built from TRBV2 and TRBJ2-2; a weak D match, TRBD2 (6 bases). Germline-derived CDR1 and CDR2 are SNHLY and FYNNEI. V dropped 6 bases and J dropped 2 bases, with 10 bases sitting between them. This CDR3 spans 14 amino acids. CDR3: CASRSLANTGELFF. CDR3 in DNA: TGTGCCAGCAGGTCACTAGCAAACACCGGGGAGCTGTTTTTT.

The V gene is TRBV4-1, the J gene TRBJ1-2, with D perhaps TRBD1 (6 bases). Trimming shortened V by 8 bases and J by 2 bases, and 24 bases separated the two germline ends. The V gene's germline CDR1 is MGHRA and CDR2 YSYEKL. CDR3 length equals 17 residues. The CDR3 sequence: CASLLVPQGKANYGYTF. The CDR3 bases are TGCGCCAGCCTCCTTGTGCCTCAGGGGAAGGCAAACTATGGCTACACCTTC.

This clone was counted only a few times. The chain has TRBV27 and TRBJ1-1; possibly TRBD1 for D (5 bases). Germline assignment: CDR1 MNHEY and CDR2 SMNVEV (reference sequence). The V end lost 5 bases, the J end lost 1 base, and 11 bases lay between the germline ends. The CDR3 spans 14 residues. CDR3 DNA sequence: TGTGCCAGCAGTCTAGTCGGGGGGAACACTGAAGCTTTCTTT. It translates to CASSLVGGNTEAFF.

This clone turned up a few times. The rearrangement links TRBV2 to TRBJ2-2, with D perhaps TRBD2 (5 bases). The CDR3 extends over 13 amino acids. V was trimmed by 4 bases and J by 7 bases, leaving 10 bases between them. The germline V gene has CDR1 SNHLY and CDR2 FYNNEI. The CDR3 is CASSAGLRGELFF. The CDR3 DNA reads TGTGCCAGCAGTGCGGGGTTACGCGGGGAGCTGTTTTTT. The whole variable domain, remainder taken from reference TRBV2 and TRBJ2-2, is EPEVTQTPSHQVTQMGQEVILRCVPISNHLYFYWYRQILGQKVEFLVSFYNNEISEKSEIFDDQFSVERPDGSNFTLKIRSTKLEDSAMYFCASSAGLRGELFFGEGSRLTVL.

The rearrangement uses TRBV7-6 and TRBJ2-2; 15 bases align to TRBD2. The CDR3 extends over 17 amino acids. V shed 5 bases and J 5 bases; nucleotides not matched to a gene: 6. The germline V gene has CDR1 SGHVS and CDR2 FNYEAQ. The CDR3 DNA reads TGTGCCAGCAGCAAACCCGGGACTAGCGGGAGGACCGGGGAGCTGTTTTTT. Encoded protein: CASSKPGTSGRTGELFF. Full variable domain (rest looked up from reference TRBV7-6 and TRBJ2-2): GAGVSQSPRYKVTKRGQDVALRCDPISGHVSLYWYRQALGQGPEFLTYFNYEAQQDKSGLPNDRFSAERPEGSISTLTIQRTEQRDSAMYRCASSKPGTSGRTGELFFGEGSRLTVL.

The chain combines TRBV11-3 with TRBJ2-1; 15 bases line up with TRBD2. The V gene end was trimmed by 4 bases and the J gene end by 6 bases; junction bases not matched to a gene: 7. Germline V gene lookup returns CDR1 SGHNT and CDR2 YENEEA. The length of the CDR3 is 17 residues. DNA of the CDR3: TGTGCCAGCAGCTCGAGGACTAGCGGGAGGGCCGGCAATGAGCAGTTCTTC. It is translated as CASSSRTSGRAGNEQFF.

The rearrangement links TRBV5-1 to TRBJ2-2, with D perhaps matching TRBD2 (6 bases). The CDR3 runs 16 residues. V was shortened by 4 bases and J by 4 bases, with 17 bases between the two germline ends. Per the germline V gene, CDR1 is SGHRS and CDR2 is YFSETQ. The CDR3 loop is CASSPGSETATGELFF. CDR3 coding DNA: TGCGCCAGCAGCCCCGGGAGCGAGACAGCCACCGGGGAGCTGTTTTTT.

J is TRBJ1-1 and V is TRBV6-5; D is unclear. Germline V gene sequence: CDR1 MNHEY, CDR2 SVGAGI. V was pared by 6 bases and J by 4 bases, with 12 bases between. This CDR3 has 13 amino acids. CDR3 DNA sequence: TGTGCCAGCAGGAAGACTAGGCGCACTGAAGCTTTCTTT. As protein: CASRKTRRTEAFF.

This chain uses TRBV9 with TRBJ1-1; TRBD1 matches at 10 bases. After removal of 3 bases from V and 1 base from J, the junction contained 9 bases not matched to a gene. CDR3 length: 17 residues. Germline V gene lookup returns CDR1 SGDLS and CDR2 YYNGEE. The CDR3, as DNA: TGTGCCAGCAGCGACGGGGGGACAGGGGCTGGGAACACTGAAGCTTTCTTT. Translation: CASSDGGTGAGNTEAFF.